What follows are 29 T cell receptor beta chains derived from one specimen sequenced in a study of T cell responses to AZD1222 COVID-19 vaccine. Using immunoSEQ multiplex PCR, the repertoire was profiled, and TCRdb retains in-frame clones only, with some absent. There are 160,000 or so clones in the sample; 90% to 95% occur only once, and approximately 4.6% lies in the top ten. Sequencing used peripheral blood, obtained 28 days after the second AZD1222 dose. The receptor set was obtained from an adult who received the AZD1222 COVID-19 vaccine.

This CDR3 reads CASSLVGGEAFF. The CDR3 coding sequence is TGTGCCAGCAGCTTAGTTGGTGGGGAAGCTTTCTTT. The chain joins TRBV7-6 to TRBJ1-1; D is uncertain. The V end was cut by 1 base, the J end by 8 bases, with 8 bases between. Germline CDR1 is SGHVS and CDR2 is FNYEAQ. The CDR3 consists of 12 residues.

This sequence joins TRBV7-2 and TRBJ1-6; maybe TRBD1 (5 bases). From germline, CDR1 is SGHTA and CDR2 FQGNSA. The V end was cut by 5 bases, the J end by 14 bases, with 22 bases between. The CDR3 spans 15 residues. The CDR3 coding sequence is TGTGCCAGCAGCCCCCGGGCGGGGGAGGGAAATGCCCTCCACTTT. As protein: CASSPRAGEGNALHF. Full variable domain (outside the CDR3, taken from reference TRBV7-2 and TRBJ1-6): GAGVSQSPSNKVTEKGKDVELRCDPISGHTALYWYRQSLGQGLEFLIYFQGNSAPDKSGLPSDRFSAERTGGSVSTLTIQRTQQEDSAVYLCASSPRAGEGNALHFGNGTRLTVT.

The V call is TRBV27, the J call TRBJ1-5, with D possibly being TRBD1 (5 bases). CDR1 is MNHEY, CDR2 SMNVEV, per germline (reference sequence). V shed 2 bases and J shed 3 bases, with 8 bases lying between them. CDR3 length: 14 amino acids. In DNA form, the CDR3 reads TGTGCCAGCAGTTTAGAGGGGTCCAATCAGCCCCAGCATTTT. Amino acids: CASSLEGSNQPQHF.

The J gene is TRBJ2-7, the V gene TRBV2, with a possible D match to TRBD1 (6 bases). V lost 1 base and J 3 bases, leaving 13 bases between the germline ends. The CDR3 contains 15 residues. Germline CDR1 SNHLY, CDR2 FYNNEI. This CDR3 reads CASSEGTGSLYEQYF. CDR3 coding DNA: TGTGCCAGCAGTGAAGGTACAGGGAGCCTCTACGAGCAGTACTTC.

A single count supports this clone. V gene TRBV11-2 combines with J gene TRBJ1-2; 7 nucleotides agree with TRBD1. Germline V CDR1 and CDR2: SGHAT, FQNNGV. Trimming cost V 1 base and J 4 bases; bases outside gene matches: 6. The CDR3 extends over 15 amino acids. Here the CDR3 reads CASSLVGGAGYGYTF. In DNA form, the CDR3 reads TGTGCCAGCAGCTTAGTAGGGGGCGCGGGCTATGGCTACACCTTC. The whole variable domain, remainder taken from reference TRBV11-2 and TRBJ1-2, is EAGVAQSPRYKIIEKRQSVAFWCNPISGHATLYWYQQILGQGPKLLIQFQNNGVVDDSQLPKDRFSAERLKGVDSTLKIQPAKLEDSAVYLCASSLVGGAGYGYTFGSGTRLTVV.

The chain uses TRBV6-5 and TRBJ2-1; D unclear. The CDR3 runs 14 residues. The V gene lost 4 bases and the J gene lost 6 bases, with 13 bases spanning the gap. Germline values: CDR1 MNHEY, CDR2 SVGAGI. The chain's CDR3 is CASSFLLELNEQFF. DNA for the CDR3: TGTGCCAGCAGTTTCTTGTTGGAACTCAATGAGCAGTTCTTC.

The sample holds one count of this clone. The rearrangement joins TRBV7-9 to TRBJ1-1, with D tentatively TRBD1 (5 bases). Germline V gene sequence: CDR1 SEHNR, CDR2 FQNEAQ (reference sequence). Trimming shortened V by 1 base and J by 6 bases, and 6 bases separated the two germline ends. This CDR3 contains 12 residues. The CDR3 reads CASSLVTAEAFF. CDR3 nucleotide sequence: TGTGCCAGCAGCTTAGTGACAGCTGAAGCTTTCTTT.

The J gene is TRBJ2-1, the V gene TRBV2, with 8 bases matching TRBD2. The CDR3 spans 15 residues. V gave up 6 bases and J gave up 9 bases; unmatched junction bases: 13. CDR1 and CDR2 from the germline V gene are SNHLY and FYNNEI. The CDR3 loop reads CASSPAGAKWGEQFF. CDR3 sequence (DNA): TGTGCCAGCAGCCCAGCGGGAGCCAAATGGGGTGAGCAGTTCTTC.

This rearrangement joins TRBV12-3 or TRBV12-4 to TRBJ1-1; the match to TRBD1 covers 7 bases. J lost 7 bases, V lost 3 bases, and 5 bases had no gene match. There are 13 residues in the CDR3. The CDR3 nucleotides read TGTGCCAGCAGTTTGGGACAGAGTCGTGAAGCTTTCTTT. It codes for CASSLGQSREAFF.

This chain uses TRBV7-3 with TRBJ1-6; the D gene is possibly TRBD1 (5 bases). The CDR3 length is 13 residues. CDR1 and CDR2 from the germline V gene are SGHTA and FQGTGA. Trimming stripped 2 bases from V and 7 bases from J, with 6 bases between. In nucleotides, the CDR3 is TGTGCCAGCAGCTTAGGGGGGAATTCACCCCTCCACTTT. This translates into CASSLGGNSPLHF.

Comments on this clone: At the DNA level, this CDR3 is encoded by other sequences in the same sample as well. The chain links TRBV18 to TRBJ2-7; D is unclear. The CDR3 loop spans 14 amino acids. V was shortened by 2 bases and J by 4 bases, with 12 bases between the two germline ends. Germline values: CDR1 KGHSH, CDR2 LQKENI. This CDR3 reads CASSPSPAIYEQYF. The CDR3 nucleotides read TGTGCCAGCTCACCAAGCCCAGCGATTTACGAGCAGTACTTC.

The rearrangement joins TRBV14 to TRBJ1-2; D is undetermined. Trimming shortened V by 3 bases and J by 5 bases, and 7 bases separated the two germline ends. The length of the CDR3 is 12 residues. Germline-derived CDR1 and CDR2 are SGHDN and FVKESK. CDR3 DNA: TGTGCCAGCAGCCAGTGGGTGTATGGCTACACCTTC. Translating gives CASSQWVYGYTF.

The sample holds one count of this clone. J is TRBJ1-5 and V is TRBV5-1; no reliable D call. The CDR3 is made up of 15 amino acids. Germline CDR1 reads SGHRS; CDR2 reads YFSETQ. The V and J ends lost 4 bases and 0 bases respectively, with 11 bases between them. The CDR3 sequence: CASSQDGNSNQPQHF. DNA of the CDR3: TGCGCCAGCAGCCAAGATGGTAATAGCAATCAGCCCCAGCATTTT.

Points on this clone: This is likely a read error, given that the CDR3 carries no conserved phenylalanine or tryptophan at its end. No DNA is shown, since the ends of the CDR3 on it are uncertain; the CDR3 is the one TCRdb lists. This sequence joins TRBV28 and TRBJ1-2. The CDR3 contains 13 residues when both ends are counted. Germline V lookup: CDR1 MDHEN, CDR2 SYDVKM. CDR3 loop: CASSLSWPLEVVL.

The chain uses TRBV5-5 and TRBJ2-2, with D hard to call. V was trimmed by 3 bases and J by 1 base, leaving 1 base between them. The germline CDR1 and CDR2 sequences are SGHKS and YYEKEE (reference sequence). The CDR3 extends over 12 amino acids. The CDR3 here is CASSWNTGELFF. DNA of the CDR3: TGTGCCAGCAGCTGGAACACCGGGGAGCTGTTTTTT.

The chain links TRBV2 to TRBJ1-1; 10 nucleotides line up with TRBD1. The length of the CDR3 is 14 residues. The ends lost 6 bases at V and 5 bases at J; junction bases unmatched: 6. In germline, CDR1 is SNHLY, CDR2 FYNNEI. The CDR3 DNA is TGTGCCAGCAGAACCGGGACAGGGGTGACTGAAGCTTTCTTT. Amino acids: CASRTGTGVTEAFF.

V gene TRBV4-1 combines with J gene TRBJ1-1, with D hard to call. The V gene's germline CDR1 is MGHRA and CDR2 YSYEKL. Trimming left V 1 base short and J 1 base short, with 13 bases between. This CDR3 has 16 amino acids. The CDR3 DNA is TGCGCCAGCAGCCAAGTCCCTACCGGCGGGAACACTGAAGCTTTCTTT. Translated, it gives CASSQVPTGGNTEAFF.

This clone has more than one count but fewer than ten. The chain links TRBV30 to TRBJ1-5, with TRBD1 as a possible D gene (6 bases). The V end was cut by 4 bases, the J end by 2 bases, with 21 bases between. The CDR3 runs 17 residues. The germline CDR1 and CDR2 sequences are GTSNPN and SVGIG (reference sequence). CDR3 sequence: CAWKKKRTGSGNQPQHF. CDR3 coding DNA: TGTGCCTGGAAGAAAAAAAGAACAGGGTCGGGCAATCAGCCCCAGCATTTT.

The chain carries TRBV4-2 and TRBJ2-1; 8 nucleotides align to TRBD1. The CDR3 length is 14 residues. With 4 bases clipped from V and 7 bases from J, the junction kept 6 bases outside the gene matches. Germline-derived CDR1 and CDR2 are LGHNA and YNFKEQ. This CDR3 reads CASSLGTGTNEQFF. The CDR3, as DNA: TGTGCCAGCAGCCTTGGGACAGGTACGAATGAGCAGTTCTTC.

CDR3 nucleotides: TGTGCCAGCAGTTATGGATTCGACAGGGCCAATTCACCCCTCCACTTT. This gives the protein CASSYGFDRANSPLHF. V usage is TRBV28 and J usage is TRBJ1-6, with 7 bases matching TRBD1. The V and J ends lost 4 bases and 7 bases, in that order; junction bases with no gene match: 10. Germline CDR1 and CDR2: MDHEN and SYDVKM. CDR3 length: 16 amino acids.

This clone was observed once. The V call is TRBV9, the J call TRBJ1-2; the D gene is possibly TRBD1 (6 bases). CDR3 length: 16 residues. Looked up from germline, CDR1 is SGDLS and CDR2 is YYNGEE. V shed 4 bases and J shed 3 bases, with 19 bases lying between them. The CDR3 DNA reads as TGTGCCAGCAGCACCCAACAGGGCTGGGGCTACTATGGCTACACCTTC. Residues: CASSTQQGWGYYGYTF. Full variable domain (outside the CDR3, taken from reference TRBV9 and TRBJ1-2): DSGVTQTPKHLITATGQRVTLRCSPRSGDLSVYWYQQSLDQGLQFLIQYYNGEERAKGNILERFSAQQFPDLHSELNLSSLELGDSALYFCASSTQQGWGYYGYTFGSGTRLTVV.

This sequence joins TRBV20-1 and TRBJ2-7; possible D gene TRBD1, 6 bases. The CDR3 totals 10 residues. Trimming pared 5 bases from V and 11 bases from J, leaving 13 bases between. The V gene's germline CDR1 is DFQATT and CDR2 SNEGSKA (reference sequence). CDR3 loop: CSAATRGEYF. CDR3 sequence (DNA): TGCAGTGCTGCGACCAGGGGAGAGTACTTC.

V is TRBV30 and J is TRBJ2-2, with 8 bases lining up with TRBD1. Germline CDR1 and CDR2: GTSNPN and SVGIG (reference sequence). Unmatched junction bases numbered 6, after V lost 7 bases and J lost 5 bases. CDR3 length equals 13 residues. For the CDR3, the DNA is TGTGCCTACCGGACAGGGAGTACCGGGGAGCTGTTTTTT. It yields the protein CAYRTGSTGELFF.

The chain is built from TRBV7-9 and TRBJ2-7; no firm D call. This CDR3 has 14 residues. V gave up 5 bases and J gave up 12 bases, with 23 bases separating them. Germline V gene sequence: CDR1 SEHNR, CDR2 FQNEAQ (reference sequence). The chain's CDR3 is CASSPGRIMRYLYF. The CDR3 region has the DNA TGTGCCAGCAGCCCCGGACGGATTATGCGGTATCTGTACTTC.

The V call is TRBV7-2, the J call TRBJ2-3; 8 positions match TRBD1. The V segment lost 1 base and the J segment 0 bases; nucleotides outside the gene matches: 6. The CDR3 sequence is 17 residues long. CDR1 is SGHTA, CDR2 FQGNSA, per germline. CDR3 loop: CASSLVVQGASTDTQYF. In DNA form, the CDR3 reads TGTGCCAGCAGCTTAGTTGTTCAGGGGGCTAGCACAGATACGCAGTATTTT.

CDR3 DNA sequence: TGTGCCAGCAGCTTAGCTAGCAGATCCTACGAGCAGTACTTC. Translation gives CASSLASRSYEQYF. J is TRBJ2-7 and V is TRBV11-2; a possible D gene is TRBD2 (5 bases). The CDR3 has 14 residues. The germline V gene has CDR1 SGHAT and CDR2 FQNNGV. V was clipped by 1 base and J by 1 base, with 8 bases between them.

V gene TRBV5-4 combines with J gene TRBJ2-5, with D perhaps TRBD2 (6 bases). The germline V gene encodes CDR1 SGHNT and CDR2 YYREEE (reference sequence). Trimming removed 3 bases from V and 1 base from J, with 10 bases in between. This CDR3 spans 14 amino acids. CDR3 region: CASSYSGAQETQYF. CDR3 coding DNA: TGTGCCAGCAGCTATAGCGGTGCCCAAGAGACCCAGTACTTC.

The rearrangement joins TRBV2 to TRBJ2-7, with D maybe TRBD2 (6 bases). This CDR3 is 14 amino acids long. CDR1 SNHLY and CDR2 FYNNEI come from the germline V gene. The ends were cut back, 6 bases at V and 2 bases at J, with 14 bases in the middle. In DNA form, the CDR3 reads TGTGCCAGCAGGACGGGACTGGCGACCTACGAGCAGTACTTC. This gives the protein CASRTGLATYEQYF. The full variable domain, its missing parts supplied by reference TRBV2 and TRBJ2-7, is EPEVTQTPSHQVTQMGQEVILRCVPISNHLYFYWYRQILGQKVEFLVSFYNNEISEKSEIFDDQFSVERPDGSNFTLKIRSTKLEDSAMYFCASRTGLATYEQYFGPGTRLTVT.

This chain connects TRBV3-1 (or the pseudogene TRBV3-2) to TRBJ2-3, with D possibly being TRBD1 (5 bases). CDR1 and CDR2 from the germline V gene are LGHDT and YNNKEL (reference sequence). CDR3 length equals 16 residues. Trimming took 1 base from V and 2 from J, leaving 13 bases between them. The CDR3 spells CASSQARVVDTDTQYF. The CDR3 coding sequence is TGTGCCAGCAGCCAAGCCAGGGTCGTTGACACAGATACGCAGTATTTT.